The 8 T cell receptor beta chains below all came from one sample that was sequenced in a study of blood T cell repertoires in COVID-19. Libraries were prepared by immunoSEQ multiplex PCR; TCRdb keeps only in-frame clonotypes and omits some of them. The sample shows 290,000 or so clones, 90% of them seen only once. Material for sequencing was PBMCs or T cells enriched from blood (not recorded which). The receptor set was obtained from a woman between 18 and 29 years old with acute COVID-19.

The chain links TRBV19 to TRBJ2-3, with 9 bases that match TRBD2. Germline CDR1 and CDR2: LNHDA and SQIVND (reference sequence). The CDR3 is 15 amino acids. V was pared by 5 bases and J by 7 bases, with 10 bases of the junction left unmatched. CDR3 region: CASSVASGTLNTQYF. Written as DNA, the CDR3 is TGTGCCAGTAGTGTCGCTAGCGGGACTCTGAATACGCAGTATTTT.

The rearrangement joins TRBV30 to TRBJ1-5; 7 nucleotides line up with TRBD1. V gave up 0 bases and J gave up 6 bases; unmatched junction bases: 5. Per germline, CDR1 GTSNPN and CDR2 SVGIG (reference sequence). The CDR3 totals 14 residues. The CDR3 DNA is TGTGCCTGGAGTGTAACAGGGGTCAGTCAGCCCCAGCATTTT. Protein product: CAWSVTGVSQPQHF.

The chain links TRBV28 to TRBJ1-3, with 7 nucleotides matching TRBD1. In germline, CDR1 is MDHEN, CDR2 SYDVKM. The CDR3 runs to 14 residues. Trimming took 9 bases from V and 5 from J; bases not matched to a gene: 10. CDR3 DNA: TGTGCCAGTGACAACAGGGGATCTCGAAACACCATATATTTT. It specifies CASDNRGSRNTIYF.

This clone has only one observation. V gene TRBV6-6 combines with J gene TRBJ2-3, with a tentative D call TRBD2 (6 bases). The CDR3 extends over 14 amino acids. Germline V gene data show CDR1 as MNHNY and CDR2 as SVGAGI (reference sequence). Trimming took off 6 bases at V and 11 bases at J, with 21 bases between the two ends. DNA of the CDR3: TGTGCCAGCAGGCCGGGAACGGGGGAAAAAGGGCAGTATTTT. Its translation: CASRPGTGEKGQYF.

The chain employs TRBV6-1 and TRBJ1-3, with D possibly being TRBD1 (5 bases). Per the germline V gene, CDR1 is MNHNS and CDR2 is SASEGT. CDR3 length: 14 amino acids. V lost 0 bases and J 8 bases, leaving 11 bases between the germline ends. CDR3 protein: CASSEAAGPDTIYF. The CDR3 bases are TGTGCCAGCAGTGAAGCGGCGGGACCCGACACCATATATTTT.

The chain combines TRBV28 with TRBJ2-1; TRBD2 matches 7 bases. Germline assignment: CDR1 MDHEN and CDR2 SYDVKM. The V gene end was trimmed by 2 bases and the J gene end by 1 base; junction bases not matched to a gene: 5. CDR3 length equals 16 residues. DNA of the CDR3: TGTGCCAGCAGTTTAATGGCGGGAGCATCCTACAATGAGCAGTTCTTC. Its protein is CASSLMAGASYNEQFF.

The V gene is TRBV11-1, the J gene TRBJ1-1; no clear D. V was shortened by 1 base and J by 1 base, with 7 bases between the two germline ends. CDR1 is SGHAT and CDR2 is FQDESV in the germline V gene (reference sequence). The CDR3 length is 14 residues. CDR3 sequence reads: CASSLVYRNTEAFF. The CDR3, as DNA: TGTGCCAGCAGCTTAGTTTACAGGAACACTGAAGCTTTCTTT. Based on the CDR3 plus reference TRBV11-1 and TRBJ1-1, the full variable domain is EAEVAQSPRYKITEKSQAVAFWCDPISGHATLYWYRQILGQGPELLVQFQDESVVDDSQLPKDRFSAERLKGVDSTLKIQPAELGDSAMYLCASSLVYRNTEAFFGQGTRLTVV.

The chain combines TRBV13 with TRBJ2-3, with a possible D match to TRBD1 (5 bases). CDR3 length: 15 residues. The germline V gene encodes CDR1 PRHDT and CDR2 FYEKMQ (reference sequence). The V end lost 2 bases, the J end lost 2 bases, and 11 bases lay between the germline ends. CDR3 residues: CASSLQEGVTDTQYF. DNA for the CDR3: TGTGCCAGCAGCTTACAGGAAGGGGTCACAGATACGCAGTATTTT.